These 14 T cell receptor beta chains share one sample of origin, sequenced in a study of T cell responses to AZD1222 COVID-19 vaccine (dated by TCRdb to the early 2020s). Receptor amplification or capture employed the immunoSEQ multiplex PCR assay. TCRdb provides this immuneACCESS table in a form limited to in-frame rearrangements. Some clones are lacking; in checked studies, under half of them reflect an unresolved V gene, and why the rest are absent is not known. Across this sample there are about 68,000 clones, with 80% seen only once. The top ten clones comprise around 10% of the sample. This specimen's time point label, interpreted: baseline before first vaccination. Material: peripheral blood, obtained on day 0 of AZD1222 vaccination. The receptors were sampled from an adult in good health.

V usage is TRBV6-1 and J usage is TRBJ2-7, with D maybe TRBD2 (7 bases). Germline-derived CDR1 and CDR2 are MNHNS and SASEGT. The CDR3 is 17 amino acids. Trimming took off 3 bases at V and 3 bases at J, with 21 bases between the two ends. The CDR3 here is CASSEVSGGGIYYEQYF. CDR3 DNA: TGTGCCAGCAGTGAGGTTTCGGGGGGCGGAATATACTACGAGCAGTACTTC.

The sample holds one count of this clone. The rearrangement links TRBV15 to TRBJ2-5; D not resolved. CDR3 size: 14 residues. The ends were cut back, 4 bases at V and 5 bases at J, with 14 bases in the middle. CDR1 and CDR2 from the germline V gene are LNHNV and YYDKDF (reference sequence). The CDR3 loop reads CATSMFFGRETQYF. In DNA form, the CDR3 reads TGTGCCACCAGCATGTTCTTTGGGCGGGAGACCCAGTACTTC.

This chain links TRBV5-4 with TRBJ2-1; TRBD2 agrees at 9 bases. Trimming removed 2 bases from V and 4 bases from J; junction bases left unmatched: 4. The germline V gene encodes CDR1 SGHNT and CDR2 YYREEE (reference sequence). This CDR3 has 15 amino acids. The CDR3 bases are TGTGCCAGCAGCTTCGGCGGGGGGGCGTACAATGAGCAGTTCTTC. Its translation is CASSFGGGAYNEQFF.

The chain uses TRBV6-5 and TRBJ2-3; D remains ambiguous. Germline CDR1 is MNHEY and CDR2 is SVGAGI. The V end lost 8 bases, the J end lost 2 bases, and 8 bases lay between the germline ends. CDR3 length: 12 amino acids. The CDR3: CASGLSTDTQYF. As DNA, the CDR3 is TGTGCCAGCGGTCTCTCCACAGATACGCAGTATTTT.

The sample holds many counts of this clone. V gene TRBV6-4 combines with J gene TRBJ2-2; tentatively, D is TRBD2 (6 bases). CDR1 and CDR2 from the germline V gene are MRHNA and SNTAGT. This CDR3 has 13 amino acids. Between the trimmed V and J ends, which lost 4 bases and 3 bases, there was a span of 6 bases. The CDR3 DNA reads TGTGCCAGCAGTGCGGGGGACACCGGGGAGCTGTTTTTT. It codes for CASSAGDTGELFF.

V usage is TRBV4-3 and J usage is TRBJ1-2; D not resolved. The CDR3 has 15 residues. V lost 1 base, J lost 5 bases, and 14 bases lay in between. In germline, CDR1 is LGHNA, CDR2 YSLEER. The CDR3 loop is CASSQGGGISYGYTF. In DNA form, the CDR3 reads TGCGCCAGCAGCCAAGGCGGCGGCATATCTTATGGCTACACCTTC.

This chain uses TRBV3-1 (or the pseudogene TRBV3-2) with TRBJ2-7, with a possible D match to TRBD2 (6 bases). Looked up from germline, CDR1 is LGHDT and CDR2 is YNNKEL (reference sequence). V shed 7 bases and J shed 5 bases, with 15 bases lying between them. The CDR3 extends over 13 amino acids. The CDR3: CASTYSGLHEQYF. The DNA of the CDR3 is TGTGCCAGCACCTATTCGGGACTCCACGAGCAGTACTTC.

V and J are TRBV3-1 (or the pseudogene TRBV3-2) and TRBJ2-7; D might be TRBD1 or TRBD2, each matching 5 bases. The CDR3 loop spans 12 amino acids. Germline lookup yields CDR1 LGHDT and CDR2 YNNKEL (reference sequence). Trimming took 2 bases from V and 6 from J, leaving 8 bases between them. This CDR3 is CASSQPGSEQYF. In nucleotides, the CDR3 is TGTGCCAGCAGCCAACCAGGGAGCGAGCAGTACTTC.

CDR3 sequence reads: CASSSISGGSYNEQFF. CDR3 DNA sequence: TGCGCCAGCAGCAGCATTAGCGGGGGTTCCTACAATGAGCAGTTCTTC. V usage is TRBV5-1 and J usage is TRBJ2-1; 9 bases are a match to TRBD2. The CDR3 spans 16 residues. The germline gives CDR1 SGHRS, CDR2 YFSETQ. V lost 4 bases, J lost 1 base, and 6 bases stayed unmatched.

This clone was counted only a few times. The J gene is TRBJ2-3, the V gene TRBV7-9, with D possibly TRBD2 on 5 matching bases. This CDR3 region has 15 residues. V was pared by 5 bases and J by 0 bases, with 12 bases between. Germline values: CDR1 SEHNR, CDR2 FQNEAQ (reference sequence). CDR3 sequence reads: CASSPADFSTDTQYF. In DNA form, the CDR3 reads TGTGCCAGCAGCCCAGCGGACTTCAGCACAGATACGCAGTATTTT.

V gene TRBV12-3 or TRBV12-4 combines with J gene TRBJ1-2; 8 bases line up with TRBD1. The CDR3 covers 13 residues. Trimming took 8 bases from V and 7 from J; bases not matched to a gene: 9. CDR3 nucleotides: TGTGCCAGCTCCCACCGGGACAGGAGTGGCTACACCTTC. Translation gives CASSHRDRSGYTF.

The rearrangement uses TRBV7-9 and TRBJ1-3; no clear D gene. Germline V lookup: CDR1 SEHNR, CDR2 FQNEAQ (reference sequence). CDR3 size: 12 residues. Between the trimmed V and J ends, which lost 11 bases and 2 bases, there was a span of 10 bases. CDR3 nucleotides: TGTGCCGCTCGGACGGCTGGAAACACCATATATTTT. This codes for CAARTAGNTIYF.

The rearrangement uses TRBV7-8 and TRBJ1-6, with D possibly matching TRBD1 (6 bases). Germline values: CDR1 SGHVS, CDR2 FQNEAQ. V was pared by 1 base and J by 7 bases, with 11 bases between. The CDR3 sequence is 15 residues long. DNA for the CDR3: TGTGCCAGCAGCTTAGGGCAGGGGAGGAATTCACCCCTCCACTTT. Translated: CASSLGQGRNSPLHF.

The chain recombines TRBV4-1 with TRBJ2-5, with D maybe TRBD1 (6 bases). Germline CDR1 reads MGHRA; CDR2 reads YSYEKL. This CDR3 comprises 16 residues. V shed 3 bases and J shed 4 bases, with 18 bases lying between them. CDR3 region: CASSHPRTGTAETQYF. In DNA form, the CDR3 reads TGCGCCAGCAGCCACCCCCGAACAGGGACGGCAGAGACCCAGTACTTC.